The next 11 T cell receptor beta chains were all read from a single sample in a study of blood T cells in healthy people across ages. Next came a second PCR, run for about 6 to 11 cycles, which used a sample-barcoded 5' primer along with a J-beta primer mix. TCRdb itself ran the 5' RACE reads through MiXCR, one entry per CDR3 protein. In the table there are about 1.6 million distinct CDR3 sequences, almost 35% of which are singletons. The material sequenced was blood. Source of these receptors: a woman in her twenties or thirties in good health.

The sample holds a few counts of this clonotype. V usage is TRBV29-1 and J usage is TRBJ1-1, with D unclear. This CDR3 is built from 14 residues. Trimming cost V 3 bases and J 3 bases, with 14 bases left between them. CDR1 is SQVTM, CDR2 ANQGSEA, per germline. CDR3 protein: CSVDAQAGDTEAFF. The DNA for the CDR3 is TGCAGCGTTGATGCCCAGGCTGGGGACACTGAAGCTTTCTTT.

The CDR3 sequence is CSAETGTGGFQPQHF. The CDR3 coding sequence is TGCAGTGCAGAAACCGGGACAGGGGGCTTCCAGCCCCAGCATTTT. The chain has TRBV20-1 and TRBJ1-5, with TRBD1 matching over 12 bases. The CDR3 runs 15 residues. V lost 6 bases, J lost 7 bases, and 10 bases stayed unmatched. CDR1 DFQATT and CDR2 SNEGSKA come from the germline V gene (reference sequence).

The chain links TRBV20-1 to TRBJ1-1; 8 bases line up with TRBD1. V shed 1 base and J 6 bases; nucleotides not matched to a gene: 10. Germline V lookup: CDR1 DFQATT, CDR2 SNEGSKA (reference sequence). The CDR3 has 15 residues. The CDR3 DNA follows: TGCAGTGCTAGAGGGACCCAGGGGGCGTATGCTGAAGCTTTCTTT. Its protein is CSARGTQGAYAEAFF.

The chain is built from TRBV9 and TRBJ2-1, with D maybe TRBD2 (5 bases). CDR3 length equals 15 residues. V lost 0 bases and J lost 4, with 11 bases in between. The V gene's germline CDR1 is SGDLS and CDR2 YYNGEE. CDR3 sequence (DNA): TGTGCCAGCAGCGTAGAACTAGTAAGTTACAATGAGCAGTTCTTC. It yields the protein CASSVELVSYNEQFF.

V usage is TRBV20-1 and J usage is TRBJ2-5, with 9 bases fitting TRBD1. CDR1 and CDR2 from the germline V gene are DFQATT and SNEGSKA (reference sequence). This CDR3 region has 14 residues. V gave up 4 bases and J gave up 5 bases; unmatched junction bases: 8. CDR3 in amino acids: CSATLQGAGETQYF. CDR3 in DNA: TGCAGTGCTACCCTACAGGGGGCAGGGGAGACCCAGTACTTC.

The V and J genes are TRBV7-3 and TRBJ2-5; 7 bases fit TRBD2. The CDR3 is made up of 17 amino acids. V lost 5 bases to trimming and J lost 5 bases; unmatched junction nucleotides: 17. Germline CDR1 SGHTA, CDR2 FQGTGA. The CDR3, as DNA: TGTGCCAGCAGCGCCGGGGGACTAAAGGGGAAACTGGAGACCCAGTACTTC. Its protein is CASSAGGLKGKLETQYF.

This clonotype has just a few counts. A read error may produce the germline difference seen at one junction end. This chain uses TRBV12-3 or TRBV12-4 with TRBJ2-5; TRBD1 is a possible D gene (5 bases). The CDR3 has 13 residues. For the CDR3, the DNA is TGTGCCAGCAGCTTAGGGGCGGTGGAGACCCAGTACTTC. Translation gives CASSLGAVETQYF.

This clonotype has a single count. The gene calls are TRBV20-1 and TRBJ1-4; D is uncertain. Per germline, CDR1 DFQATT and CDR2 SNEGSKA (reference sequence). V lost 6 bases to trimming and J lost 2 bases, with 13 bases between them. This CDR3 comprises 14 residues. The DNA for the CDR3 is TGCAGTGCGACCCGGGATTCCACTAATGAAAAACTGTTTTTT. It specifies CSATRDSTNEKLFF.

V and J are TRBV5-1 and TRBJ1-1; 8 positions match TRBD1. The CDR3 extends over 16 amino acids. V was pared by 4 bases and J by 4 bases, with 12 bases of the junction left unmatched. Germline V lookup: CDR1 SGHRS, CDR2 YFSETQ. CDR3 coding DNA: TGCGCCAGCAGCGGAGCGCAGGGGGCTTTTAGCACTGAAGCTTTCTTT. It translates to CASSGAQGAFSTEAFF.

This clonotype came up a few times. Being one base from a much bigger clone, this may be a read error. The J gene is TRBJ2-1, the V gene TRBV10-3; TRBD2 is a possible D gene (6 bases). Germline values: CDR1 ENHRY, CDR2 SYGVKD. CDR3 size: 16 residues. V was pared by 3 bases and J by 6 bases, with 18 bases between. The CDR3 loop is CAISDPGGETCNEQFF. The CDR3 DNA reads as TGTGCCATCAGTGACCCGGGCGGGGAAACCTGCAATGAGCAGTTCTTC.

This clonotype was observed at least ten times. This chain joins TRBV10-3 and TRBJ2-7; D call uncertain. Trimming took 2 bases from V and 3 from J, leaving 11 bases between them. CDR1 is ENHRY, CDR2 SYGVKD, per germline. CDR3 length equals 14 residues. The CDR3 coding sequence is TGTGCCATCAGTGAGGCAGCTCCGGTCTACGAGCAGTACTTC. It encodes CAISEAAPVYEQYF.